The T cell receptor (beta chain) described here comes from a study of blood T cell repertoires in COVID-19. The overall study: The cDNA or gDNA used as material had been derived from T cells, B-cell-depleted T cells, or PBMCs.

TCRdb's copy holds only in-frame clones and misses some; the assay was immunoSEQ multiplex PCR. The sample yields almost 70,000 clones, just under 80% seen once. Trimming took 4 bases from V and 4 from J, leaving 14 bases between them. CDR1 SGHRS and CDR2 YFSETQ come from the germline V gene. The length of the CDR3 is 14 residues. Sequenced input: peripheral blood. This clonotype was obtained from a human donor in a cohort sampled during active COVID-19. This chain joins TRBV5-1 and TRBJ1-1; TRBD1 might be the D (6 bases). Written as DNA, the CDR3 is TGCGCCAGCAGCGCGGGGGCGGTCGGCACTGAAGCTTTCTTT. Translated, it gives CASSAGAVGTEAFF.